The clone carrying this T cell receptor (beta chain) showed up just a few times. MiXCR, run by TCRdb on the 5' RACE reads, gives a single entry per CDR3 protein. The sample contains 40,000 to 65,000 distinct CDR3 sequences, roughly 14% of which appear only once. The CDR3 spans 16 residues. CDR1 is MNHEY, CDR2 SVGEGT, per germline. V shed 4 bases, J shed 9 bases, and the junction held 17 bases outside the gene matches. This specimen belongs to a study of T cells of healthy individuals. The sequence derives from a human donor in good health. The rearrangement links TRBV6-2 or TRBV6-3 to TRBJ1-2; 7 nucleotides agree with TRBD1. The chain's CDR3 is CASSSLTIGQARSYTF. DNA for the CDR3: TGTGCCAGCAGTTCCTTAACGATCGGACAGGCCCGCAGCTACACCTTC.